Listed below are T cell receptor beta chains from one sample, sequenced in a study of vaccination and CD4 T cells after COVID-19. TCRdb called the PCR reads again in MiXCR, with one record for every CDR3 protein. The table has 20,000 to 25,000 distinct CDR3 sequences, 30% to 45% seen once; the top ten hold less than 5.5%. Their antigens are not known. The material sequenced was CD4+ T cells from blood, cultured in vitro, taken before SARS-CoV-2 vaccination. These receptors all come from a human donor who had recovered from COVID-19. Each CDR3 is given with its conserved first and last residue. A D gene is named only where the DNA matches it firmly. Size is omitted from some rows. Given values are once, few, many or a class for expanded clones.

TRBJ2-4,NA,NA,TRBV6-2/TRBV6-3,TGTGCCAGCAGTTACAATCTCGTGCGAGACAGGACAAACATTCAGTACTTC,CASSYNLVRDRTNIQYF
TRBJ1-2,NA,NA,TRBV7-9,TGTGCCAGCAGCTTATCCCAGGGGTTTGGCTACACCTTC,CASSLSQGFGYTF
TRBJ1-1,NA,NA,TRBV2,TGTGCCAGCTATTCCCGGTTAACAGGCACTGAAGCTTTCTTT,CASYSRLTGTEAFF
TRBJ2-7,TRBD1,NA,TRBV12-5,TGTGCTAGTGGGGGGGACAGGGGACTTGACGAGCAGTACTTC,CASGGDRGLDEQYF
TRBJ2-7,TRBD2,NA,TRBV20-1,TGCAGTGCTAGGTCGACTAGCGACTACGAGCAGTACTTC,CSARSTSDYEQYF
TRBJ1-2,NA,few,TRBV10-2,TGCGCCAGCCTGCAGGGGAACTATGGCTACACCTTC,CASLQGNYGYTF
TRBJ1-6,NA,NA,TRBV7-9,TGTGCCAGCAGCTCGCTCGTTTCACCCCTCCACTTT,CASSSLVSPLHF
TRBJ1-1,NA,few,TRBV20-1,TGCAGTGCTGGGCGAACTGAAGCTTTCTTT,CSAGRTEAFF
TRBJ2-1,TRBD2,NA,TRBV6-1,TGTGCCAGCAGTGATATCCGCGGGAGGGGGCTCTCCAATGAGCAGTTCTTC,CASSDIRGRGLSNEQFF
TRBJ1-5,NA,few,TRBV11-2,TGTGCCAGCAGCCCTAACCCAGGGTCCAATCAGCCCCAGCATTTT,CASSPNPGSNQPQHF
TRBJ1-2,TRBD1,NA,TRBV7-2,TGTGCCAGCAGACCGACAGGGGTCTACGGCTACACCTTC,CASRPTGVYGYTF
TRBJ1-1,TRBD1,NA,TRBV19,TGTGCCAGTACAGTTGCAGGGGGCGGGTTGAACACTGAAGCTTTCTTT,CASTVAGGGLNTEAFF
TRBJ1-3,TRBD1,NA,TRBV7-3,TGTGCCAGCAGCCCAGGGGGCAGGACCCTCTCTGGAAACACCATATATTTT,CASSPGGRTLSGNTIYF
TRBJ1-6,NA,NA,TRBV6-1,TGTGCCAGTTCCCGAAGTGCAGATTCACCCCTCCACTTT,CASSRSADSPLHF
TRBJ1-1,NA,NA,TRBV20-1,TGCAGTGCCCTCCTTAGGGGCACTGAAGCTTTCTTT,CSALLRGTEAFF
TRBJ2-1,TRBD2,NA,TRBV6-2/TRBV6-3,TGTGCCAGCAGTTCAACTAGCGGGAGGCTCTCCTACAATGAGCAGTTCTTC,CASSSTSGRLSYNEQFF
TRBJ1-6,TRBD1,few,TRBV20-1,TGCAGTGCTAGTCCGGGACAGGGGATGAAAGCGTATAATTCACCCCTCCACTTT,CSASPGQGMKAYNSPLHF
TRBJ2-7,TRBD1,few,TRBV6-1,TGTGCCAGCAGTCCCCGTGGACAGGGGGTTAACTACGAGCAGTACTTC,CASSPRGQGVNYEQYF
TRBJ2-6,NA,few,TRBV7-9,TGTGCCGCCCGATCGGGGGCCAACGTCCTGACTTTC,CAARSGANVLTF
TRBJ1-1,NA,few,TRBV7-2,TGTGCCAGCAGCCAGGGGAACGCTGAAGCTTTCTTT,CASSQGNAEAFF
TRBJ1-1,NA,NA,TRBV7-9,TGTGCCAGCAGCTTCAAGGGTGGGACTGAAGCTTTCTTT,CASSFKGGTEAFF
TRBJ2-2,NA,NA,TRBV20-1,TGCAGTGCTAGAGATGCACAGAACACCGGGGAGCTGTTTTTT,CSARDAQNTGELFF
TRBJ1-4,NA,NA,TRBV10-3,TGTGCCATCAGTGAGTCGGGTCAGCAAAATGGAAAACTGTTTTTT,CAISESGQQNGKLFF
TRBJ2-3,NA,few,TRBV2,TGTGCCAGCAGTGTTTCCTTCACGGATACGCAGTATTTT,CASSVSFTDTQYF
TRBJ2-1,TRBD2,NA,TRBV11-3,TGTGCCAGCAGCTCGTTCCTAGCGGGACACAATGAGCAGTTCTTC,CASSSFLAGHNEQFF
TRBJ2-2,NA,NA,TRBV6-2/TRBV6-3,TGTGCCAGCACTCAAGTTGCCACCGGGGAGCTGTTTTTT,CASTQVATGELFF
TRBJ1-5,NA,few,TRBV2,TGTGCCAGCAGTGGGGACGGACAAGCATGGTCTAATCAGCCCCAGCATTTT,CASSGDGQAWSNQPQHF
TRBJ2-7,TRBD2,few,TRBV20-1,TGCAGTGCTAGCGGGGGGGAGTACGAGCAGTACTTC,CSASGGEYEQYF
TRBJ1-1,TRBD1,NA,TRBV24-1,TGTGCCACCAGTGACTTTCAGGGGGCTGAAGCTTTCTTT,CATSDFQGAEAFF
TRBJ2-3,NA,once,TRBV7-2,TGTGCCAGCAGCGTGATTAGCAGGGCCACAGATACGCAGTATTTT,CASSVISRATDTQYF
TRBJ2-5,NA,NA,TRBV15,TGTGCCACCAGCAGAGACCGGGGCCGGGAGACCCAGTACTTC,CATSRDRGRETQYF
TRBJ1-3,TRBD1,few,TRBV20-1,TGCAGTGCTCGGGACAGGGAGGTCTCTGGAAACACCATATATTTT,CSARDREVSGNTIYF
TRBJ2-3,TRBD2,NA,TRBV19,TGTGCCAGTAGTATCTTAGCGGGAGGGCCCCTCAGTACGCAGTATTTT,CASSILAGGPLSTQYF
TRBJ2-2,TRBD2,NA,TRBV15,TGTGCCACCAGCAGTCCCCGGGTTAGCGGGTCTACCGGGGAGCTGTTTTTT,CATSSPRVSGSTGELFF
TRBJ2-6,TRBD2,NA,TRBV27,TGTGCCAGCAGTTTATATGGACTAGCGGGGTCCGGGGCCAACGTCCTGACTTTC,CASSLYGLAGSGANVLTF
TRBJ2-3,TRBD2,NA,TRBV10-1,TGCGCCAGCGCCAGCGGGAGGACTAGCACAGATACGCAGTATTTT,CASASGRTSTDTQYF
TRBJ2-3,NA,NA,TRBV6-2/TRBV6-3,TGTGCCAGCACCGATTTAGCCCCCGGGGGCACAGATACGCAGTATTTT,CASTDLAPGGTDTQYF
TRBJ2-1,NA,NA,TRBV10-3,TGTGCCATCAGTGTGGGCAGCCCCAATGAGCAGTTCTTC,CAISVGSPNEQFF
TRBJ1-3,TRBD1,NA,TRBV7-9,TGTGCCAGCAGCTTAGCGCTGGGACAGGGGATAAACACCATATATTTT,CASSLALGQGINTIYF
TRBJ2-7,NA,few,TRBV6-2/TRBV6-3,TGTGCCACTGGAGGCTACGAGCAGTACTTC,CATGGYEQYF
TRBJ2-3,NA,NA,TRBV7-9,TGTGCCAGCAGCTTATTGGGAACAGATACGCAGTATTTT,CASSLLGTDTQYF
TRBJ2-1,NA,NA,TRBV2,TGTGCCAGCAGCATACTCAGCTCCTACAATGAGCAGTTCTTC,CASSILSSYNEQFF
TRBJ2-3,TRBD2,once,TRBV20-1,TGCAGTGCTAGGCGGGGGGGCCCCACAGATACGCAGTATTTT,CSARRGGPTDTQYF
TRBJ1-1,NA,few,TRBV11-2,TGTGCCAGCAGCAAGGACGTCCTCGGGGCTTTCTTT,CASSKDVLGAFF
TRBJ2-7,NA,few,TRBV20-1,TGCAGTGCTATTTGGGCGGGGCGGAACTACGAGCAGTACTTC,CSAIWAGRNYEQYF
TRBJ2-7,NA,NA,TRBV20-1,TGCAGTGCTTTATCGAAATCGGGGTACGAGCAGTACTTC,CSALSKSGYEQYF
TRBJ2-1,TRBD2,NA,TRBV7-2,TGTGCCAGCAGCTTACTTCGACTAGCTGGCGGGAATGAGCAGTTCTTC,CASSLLRLAGGNEQFF
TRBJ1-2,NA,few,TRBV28,TGTGCCAGCAGTCCTAAGGGAAGCTACACCTTC,CASSPKGSYTF
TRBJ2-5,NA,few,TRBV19,TGTGCCAGTAGTTCCCTGGACAGCCAAGAGACCCAGTACTTC,CASSSLDSQETQYF
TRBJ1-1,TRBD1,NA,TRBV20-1,TGCAGTGCTAGAGATCCCGGACAGGTTAACACTGAAGCTTTCTTT,CSARDPGQVNTEAFF
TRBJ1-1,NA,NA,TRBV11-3,TGTGCCAGCACCGACAGAATCACTGAAGCTTTCTTT,CASTDRITEAFF
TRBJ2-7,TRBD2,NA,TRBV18,TGTGCCAGCTCAACTAGCGGGGGGTACGACGAGCAGTACTTC,CASSTSGGYDEQYF
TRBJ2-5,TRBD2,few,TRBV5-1,TGCGCCAGCAGCCCTACTAGCGGGGGCACGGAGACCCAGTACTTC,CASSPTSGGTETQYF
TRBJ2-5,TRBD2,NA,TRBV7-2,TGTGCCAGCAGCTTGGGTAGCGGGACCGAGACCCAGTACTTC,CASSLGSGTETQYF
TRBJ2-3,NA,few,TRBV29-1,TGCAGCGTTGTCGACACTTTAGATACGCAGTATTTT,CSVVDTLDTQYF
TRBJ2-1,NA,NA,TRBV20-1,TGCAGTGCTAAAAACAGGGTGGGATGGAATGAGCAGTTCTTC,CSAKNRVGWNEQFF
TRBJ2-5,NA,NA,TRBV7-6,TGTGCCAGCAGCTTACTGGGGGCGGAGGAGACCCAGTACTTC,CASSLLGAEETQYF